This T cell receptor beta chain emerged from a study of blood T cell repertoires in COVID-19. Whole-study context: Both acute and convalescent COVID-19 samples were obtained from the United States, Italy and Spain. T cells, B-cell-depleted T cells, or PBMCs supplied cDNA or gDNA.

Libraries were prepared by immunoSEQ multiplex PCR; TCRdb keeps only in-frame clonotypes and omits some of them. The sample has hundreds of thousands of clones; roughly four fifths are singletons. A few counts support this clone. Within the sample, other DNA sequences also encode this same CDR3. The receptor's source is a woman aged 55-69 years with active or convalescent COVID-19. The sample taken for sequencing was peripheral blood.

The CDR3 here is CASSSPGTAYGYTF. In nucleotides, the CDR3 is TGTGCCAGCAGTTCCCCCGGGACAGCCTATGGCTACACCTTC. This chain uses TRBV6-5 with TRBJ1-2, with TRBD1 identical over 7 bases. This CDR3 contains 14 residues. Germline CDR1 and CDR2: MNHEY and SVGAGI. With 4 bases clipped from V and 4 bases from J, the junction kept 6 bases outside the gene matches.